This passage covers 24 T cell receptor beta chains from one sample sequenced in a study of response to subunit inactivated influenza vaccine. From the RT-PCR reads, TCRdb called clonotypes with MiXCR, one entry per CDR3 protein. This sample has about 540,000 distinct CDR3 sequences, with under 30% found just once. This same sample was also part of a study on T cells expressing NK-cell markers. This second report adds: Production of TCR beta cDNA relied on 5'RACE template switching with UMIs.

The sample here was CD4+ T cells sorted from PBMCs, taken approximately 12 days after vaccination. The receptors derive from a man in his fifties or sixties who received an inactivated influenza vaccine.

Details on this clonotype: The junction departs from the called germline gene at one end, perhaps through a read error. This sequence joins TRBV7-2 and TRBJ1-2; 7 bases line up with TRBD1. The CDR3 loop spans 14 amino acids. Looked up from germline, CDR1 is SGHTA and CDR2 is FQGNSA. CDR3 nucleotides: TGTGCCAGCAGCTTAGCCGGACAGGTCTATGGCTACATCTTC. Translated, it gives CASSLAGQVYGYIF.

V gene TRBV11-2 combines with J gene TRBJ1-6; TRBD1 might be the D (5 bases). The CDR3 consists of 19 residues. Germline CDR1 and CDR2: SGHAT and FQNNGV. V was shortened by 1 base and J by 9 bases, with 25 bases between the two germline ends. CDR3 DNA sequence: TGTGCCAGCAGCTTAGGATCCGTGGGGAACCGACGAAGGGGTTCACCCCTCCACTTT. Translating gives CASSLGSVGNRRRGSPLHF.

The CDR3: CASSLGMTGVEQYF. CDR3 coding DNA: TGTGCCAGCAGCTTAGGTATGACAGGGGTCGAGCAGTACTTC. The chain couples TRBV7-2 to TRBJ2-7; 8 bases are a match to TRBD1. Germline CDR1 and CDR2: SGHTA and FQGNSA. The length of the CDR3 is 14 residues. V lost 1 base and J lost 6; bases outside the gene matches: 5.

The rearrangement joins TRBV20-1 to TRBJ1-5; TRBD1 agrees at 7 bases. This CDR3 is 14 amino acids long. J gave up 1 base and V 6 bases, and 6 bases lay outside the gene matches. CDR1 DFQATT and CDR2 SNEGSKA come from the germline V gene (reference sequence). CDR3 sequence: CSAAGQASNQPQHF. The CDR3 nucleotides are TGCAGTGCCGCCGGACAGGCAAGCAATCAGCCCCAGCATTTT.

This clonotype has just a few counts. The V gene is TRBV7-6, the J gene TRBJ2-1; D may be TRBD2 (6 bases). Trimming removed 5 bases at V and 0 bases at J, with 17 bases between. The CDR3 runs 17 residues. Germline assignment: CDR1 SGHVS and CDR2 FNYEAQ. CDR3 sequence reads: CASSPIKRVSSYNEQFF. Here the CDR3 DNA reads TGTGCCAGCAGCCCTATCAAGCGGGTAAGCTCCTACAATGAGCAGTTCTTC.

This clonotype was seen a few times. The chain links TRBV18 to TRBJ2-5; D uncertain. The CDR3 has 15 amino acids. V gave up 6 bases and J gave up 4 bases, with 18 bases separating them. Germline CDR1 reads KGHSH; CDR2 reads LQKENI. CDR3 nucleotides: TGTGCCAGCTCTTCGGCAGACTCATGGGCAGAGACCCAGTACTTC. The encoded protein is CASSSADSWAETQYF.

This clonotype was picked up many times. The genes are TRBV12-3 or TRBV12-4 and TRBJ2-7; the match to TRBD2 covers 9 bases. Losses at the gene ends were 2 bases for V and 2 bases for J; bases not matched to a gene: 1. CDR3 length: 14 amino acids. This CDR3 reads CASSLSGGTYEQYF. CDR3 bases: TGTGCCAGCAGTTTAAGCGGGGGGACCTACGAGCAGTACTTC.

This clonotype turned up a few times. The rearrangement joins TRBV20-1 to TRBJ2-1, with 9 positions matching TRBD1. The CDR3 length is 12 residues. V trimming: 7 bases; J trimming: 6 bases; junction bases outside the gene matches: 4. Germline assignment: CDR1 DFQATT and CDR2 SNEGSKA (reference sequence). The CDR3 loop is CSVQGAFNEQFF. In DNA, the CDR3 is TGCAGTGTACAGGGGGCCTTCAATGAGCAGTTCTTC.

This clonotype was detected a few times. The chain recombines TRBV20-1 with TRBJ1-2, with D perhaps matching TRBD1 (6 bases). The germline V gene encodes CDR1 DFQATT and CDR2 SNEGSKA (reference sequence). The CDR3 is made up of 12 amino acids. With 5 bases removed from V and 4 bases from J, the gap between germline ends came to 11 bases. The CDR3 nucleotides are TGCAGTGCTTCAGGGGCGGGCTATGGCTACACCTTC. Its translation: CSASGAGYGYTF.

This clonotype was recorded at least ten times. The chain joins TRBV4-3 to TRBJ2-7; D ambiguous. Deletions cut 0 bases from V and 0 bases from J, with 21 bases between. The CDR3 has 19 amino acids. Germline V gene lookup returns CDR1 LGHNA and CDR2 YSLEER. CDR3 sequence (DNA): TGCGCCAGCAGCCAAGAGCCGCACGGCGCAGTCATGGACTCCTACGAGCAGTACTTC. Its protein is CASSQEPHGAVMDSYEQYF.

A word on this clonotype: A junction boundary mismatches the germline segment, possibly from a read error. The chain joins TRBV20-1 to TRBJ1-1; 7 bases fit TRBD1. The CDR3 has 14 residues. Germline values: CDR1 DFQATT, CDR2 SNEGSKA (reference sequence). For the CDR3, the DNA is TGCAGTGCTAGGAAGGGGGCAGTGAATACTGAAGCTTTCTTT. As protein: CSARKGAVNTEAFF.

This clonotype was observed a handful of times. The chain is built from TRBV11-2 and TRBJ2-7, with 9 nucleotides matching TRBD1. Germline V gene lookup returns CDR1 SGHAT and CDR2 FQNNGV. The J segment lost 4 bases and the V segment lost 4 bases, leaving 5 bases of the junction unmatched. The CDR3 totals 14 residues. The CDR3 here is CASSSLDRGYEQYF. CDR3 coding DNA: TGTGCCAGCAGCTCCCTAGACAGGGGGTACGAGCAGTACTTC.

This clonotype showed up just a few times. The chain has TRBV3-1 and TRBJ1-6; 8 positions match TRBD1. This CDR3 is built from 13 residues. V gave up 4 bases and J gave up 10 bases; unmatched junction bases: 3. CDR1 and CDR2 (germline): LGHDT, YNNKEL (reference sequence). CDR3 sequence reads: CASSRDRRSPLHF. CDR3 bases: TGTGCCAGCAGCCGGGACAGGCGATCACCCCTCCACTTT.

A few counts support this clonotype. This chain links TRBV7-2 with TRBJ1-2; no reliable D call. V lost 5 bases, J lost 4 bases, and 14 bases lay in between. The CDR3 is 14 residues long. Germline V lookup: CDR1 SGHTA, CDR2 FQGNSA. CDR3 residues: CASSPGVGSYGYTF. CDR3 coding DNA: TGTGCCAGCAGCCCTGGCGTGGGAAGCTATGGCTACACCTTC.

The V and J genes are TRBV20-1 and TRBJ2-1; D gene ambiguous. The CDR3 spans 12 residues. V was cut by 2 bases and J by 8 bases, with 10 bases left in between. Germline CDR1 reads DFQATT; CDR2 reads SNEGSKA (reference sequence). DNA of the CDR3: TGCAGTGCTAGAATCCTCGGAGATGAGCAGTTCTTC. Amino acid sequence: CSARILGDEQFF.

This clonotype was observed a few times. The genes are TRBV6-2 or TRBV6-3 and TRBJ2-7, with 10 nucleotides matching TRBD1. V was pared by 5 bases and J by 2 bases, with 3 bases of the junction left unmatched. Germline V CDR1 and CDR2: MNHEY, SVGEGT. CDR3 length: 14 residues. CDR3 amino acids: CASSTGQGAYEQYF. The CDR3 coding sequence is TGTGCCAGCAGTACAGGACAGGGGGCCTACGAGCAGTACTTC.

The CDR3 loop is CASSQRPTSGATNTGELFF. The CDR3, as DNA: TGCGCCAGCAGCCAACGCCCGACTAGCGGGGCAACGAACACCGGGGAGCTGTTTTTT. V usage is TRBV4-1 and J usage is TRBJ2-2, with 11 bases aligning to TRBD2. CDR3 length: 19 amino acids. CDR1 and CDR2 (germline): MGHRA, YSYEKL. Germline trimming cut 2 bases from V and 0 bases from J; bases unmatched to any gene: 8.

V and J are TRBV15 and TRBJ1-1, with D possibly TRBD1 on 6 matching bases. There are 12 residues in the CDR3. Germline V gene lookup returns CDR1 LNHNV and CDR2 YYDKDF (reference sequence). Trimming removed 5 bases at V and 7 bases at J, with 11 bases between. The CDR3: CATSRKGDEAFF. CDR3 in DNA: TGTGCCACCAGCCGAAAGGGGGATGAAGCTTTCTTT.

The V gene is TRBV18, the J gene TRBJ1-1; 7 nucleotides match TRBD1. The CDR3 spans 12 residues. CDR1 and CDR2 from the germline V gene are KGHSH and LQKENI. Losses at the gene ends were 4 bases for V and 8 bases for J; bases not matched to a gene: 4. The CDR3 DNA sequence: TGTGCCAGCTCACGCCAGGGGGAAGAAGCTTTCTTT. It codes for CASSRQGEEAFF.

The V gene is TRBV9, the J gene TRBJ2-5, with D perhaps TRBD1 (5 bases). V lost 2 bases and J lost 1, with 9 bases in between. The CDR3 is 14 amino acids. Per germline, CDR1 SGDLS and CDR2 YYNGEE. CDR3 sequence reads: CASSVTGRQETQYF. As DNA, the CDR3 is TGTGCCAGCAGCGTTACAGGCCGCCAAGAGACCCAGTACTTC.

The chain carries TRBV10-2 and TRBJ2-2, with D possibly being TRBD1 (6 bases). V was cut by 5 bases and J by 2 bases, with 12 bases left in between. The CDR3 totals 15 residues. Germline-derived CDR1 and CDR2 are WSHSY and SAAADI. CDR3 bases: TGCGCCAGCAGTTCCTACGGGACAAACACCGGGGAGCTGTTTTTT. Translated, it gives CASSSYGTNTGELFF.

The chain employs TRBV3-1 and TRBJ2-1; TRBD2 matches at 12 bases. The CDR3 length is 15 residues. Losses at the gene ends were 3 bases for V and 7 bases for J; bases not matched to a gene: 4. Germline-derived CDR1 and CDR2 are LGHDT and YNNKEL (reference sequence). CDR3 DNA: TGTGCCAGCAGCCAGGCTAGCGGGGGGGGGAATGAGCAGTTCTTC. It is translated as CASSQASGGGNEQFF.

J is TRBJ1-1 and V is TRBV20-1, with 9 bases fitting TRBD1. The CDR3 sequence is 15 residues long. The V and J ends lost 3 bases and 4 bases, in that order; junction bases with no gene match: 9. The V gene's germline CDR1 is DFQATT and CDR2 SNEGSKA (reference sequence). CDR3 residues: CSARTGGRRGTEAFF. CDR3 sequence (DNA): TGCAGTGCTAGGACAGGGGGGAGGCGTGGCACTGAAGCTTTCTTT.

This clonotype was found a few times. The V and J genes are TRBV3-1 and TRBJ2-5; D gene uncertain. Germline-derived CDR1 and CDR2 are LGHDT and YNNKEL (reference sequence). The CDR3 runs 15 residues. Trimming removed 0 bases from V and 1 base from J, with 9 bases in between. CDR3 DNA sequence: TGTGCCAGCAGCCAAGATGGGCGCTTCCAAGAGACCCAGTACTTC. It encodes CASSQDGRFQETQYF.